The next 15 T cell receptor beta chains were all read from a single sample in a study of vaccination and CD4 T cells after COVID-19. An Oncomine TCR Beta short-read assay was used to sequence the DNA from cultured CD4+ T cells. TCRdb reprocessed the PCR reads via MiXCR and lists one record per CDR3 protein. This sample carries about 4,300 distinct CDR3 sequences, about 60% of them seen once, and the ten largest clones take approximately 30%. Sample treatment: roughly 10-day PBMC culture with coronavirus spike peptide pools or control peptides (ViraFEST assay). Unexposed donor CD4+ T cells predated the COVID-19 pandemic, collected 2011-2018. These receptors' targets are unknown. The sample comprised CD4+ T cells from blood, cultured in vitro. These receptors were collected from a human donor in good health.

The table lists this clonotype with a few counts. The chain couples TRBV20-1 to TRBJ1-2, with D uncertain. The CDR3 totals 15 residues. Deletions cut 6 bases from V and 1 base from J, with 18 bases between. The germline V gene encodes CDR1 DFQATT and CDR2 SNEGSKA (reference sequence). The DNA for the CDR3 is TGCAGTGCCCAGAACCAGAATAGAGATAACTATGGCTACACCTTC. Translated, it gives CSAQNQNRDNYGYTF.

The chain is built from TRBV25-1 and TRBJ2-5, with D unresolved. The CDR3 sequence is 13 residues long. Looked up from germline, CDR1 is MGHDK and CDR2 is SYGVNS. Trimming cost V 4 bases and J 5 bases, with 11 bases left between them. In DNA, the CDR3 is TGTGCCAGCAGTGTGGGCTTCTGGGAGACCCAGTACTTC. It is translated as CASSVGFWETQYF. Variable domain in full (rest from reference TRBV25-1 and TRBJ2-5): EADIYQTPRYLVIGTGKKITLECSQTMGHDKMYWYQQDPGMELHLIHYSYGVNSTEKGDLSSESTVSRIRTEHFPLTLESARPSHTSQYLCASSVGFWETQYFGPGTRLLVL.

The CDR3 loop reads CASIGTGEAFF. Here the CDR3 DNA reads TGTGCCAGCATAGGGACCGGTGAAGCTTTCTTT. The chain carries TRBV6-1 and TRBJ1-1; tentative D call: TRBD1 (5 bases). The CDR3 has 11 residues. V dropped 7 bases and J dropped 7 bases, with 10 bases sitting between them. Germline CDR1 is MNHNS and CDR2 is SASEGT.

This chain links TRBV29-1 with TRBJ1-2; D gene unclear. The V end was cut by 0 bases, the J end by 4 bases, with 15 bases between. In germline, CDR1 is SQVTM, CDR2 ANQGSEA. CDR3 length: 15 amino acids. The CDR3 sequence is CSVEDQGRDGYGYTF. CDR3 sequence (DNA): TGCAGCGTTGAAGATCAAGGGCGCGACGGCTATGGCTACACCTTC. Based on the CDR3 plus reference TRBV29-1 and TRBJ1-2, the full variable domain is SAVISQKPSRDICQRGTSLTIQCQVDSQVTMMFWYRQQPGQSLTLIATANQGSEATYESGFVIDKFPISRPNLTFSTLTVSNMSPEDSSIYLCSVEDQGRDGYGYTFGSGTRLTVV.

This chain links TRBV19 with TRBJ2-3, with a weak D call TRBD2 (7 bases). Germline-derived CDR1 and CDR2 are LNHDA and SQIVND (reference sequence). CDR3 length equals 15 residues. The V gene lost 9 bases and the J gene lost 4 bases, with 20 bases spanning the gap. The CDR3: CASKGEGRGADTQYF. The CDR3 coding sequence is TGTGCCAGCAAGGGGGAGGGGAGAGGCGCAGATACGCAGTATTTT.

In regard to this clonotype: Because it lacks the conserved phenylalanine or tryptophan at the end, this CDR3 is likely a read error. The chain employs TRBV19 and TRBJ2-5, with TRBD2 as a possible D gene (6 bases). The CDR3 extends over 17 amino acids. V gave up 1 base and J gave up 1 base, with 16 bases separating them. The germline gives CDR1 LNHDA, CDR2 SQIVND (reference sequence). This CDR3 reads CASSIGTNEKAQETQYL. In DNA, the CDR3 is TGTGCCAGTAGTATAGGGACTAACGAGAAAGCCCAAGAGACCCAGTACCTC.

This clonotype is hyperexpanded (1% or more) in the sample. The DNA of the CDR3 is TGTGCCGTAACAGGGCCCACCTTTGGGCAGCCCCAGCATTTT. Translating it yields CAVTGPTFGQPQHF. This sequence joins TRBV19 and TRBJ1-5; TRBD1 might be the D (6 bases). Germline V gene data show CDR1 as LNHDA and CDR2 as SQIVND (reference sequence). The CDR3 loop spans 14 amino acids. V dropped 11 bases and J dropped 7 bases, with 21 bases sitting between them.

The chain couples TRBV6-2 or TRBV6-3 to TRBJ1-2; D is unresolved. The V end was cut by 6 bases, the J end by 4 bases, with 12 bases between. Germline-derived CDR1 and CDR2 are MNHEY and SVGEGT. The CDR3 contains 13 residues. In DNA, the CDR3 is TGTGCCAGCAGCGACCGGCGGTTCTATGGCTACACCTTC. Its translation is CASSDRRFYGYTF.

The chain uses TRBV20-1 and TRBJ1-2, with D possibly matching TRBD1 (5 bases). This CDR3 region has 14 residues. The ends were cut back, 5 bases at V and 0 bases at J, with 13 bases in the middle. Germline assignment: CDR1 DFQATT and CDR2 SNEGSKA (reference sequence). The CDR3 loop is CSAPRQYSNYGYTF. In DNA form, the CDR3 reads TGCAGTGCTCCTAGACAGTACTCTAACTATGGCTACACCTTC.

The gene calls are TRBV20-1 and TRBJ2-3, with D possibly matching TRBD2 (5 bases). The length of the CDR3 is 15 residues. V was trimmed by 0 bases and J by 5 bases, leaving 15 bases between them. Germline lookup yields CDR1 DFQATT and CDR2 SNEGSKA (reference sequence). The CDR3 spells CSARDGVWTQDTQYF. CDR3 sequence (DNA): TGCAGTGCTAGAGACGGGGTGTGGACGCAAGATACGCAGTATTTT.

This clonotype came up a few times. CDR3 bases: TGTGCCTGGAGTGTCGGGGCTAGCGGGAGCAATGAGCAGTTCTTC. Protein: CAWSVGASGSNEQFF. The J gene is TRBJ2-1, the V gene TRBV30; 10 bases align to TRBD2. The V gene end was trimmed by 0 bases and the J gene end by 6 bases; junction bases not matched to a gene: 5. The length of the CDR3 is 15 residues. Looked up from germline, CDR1 is GTSNPN and CDR2 is SVGIG (reference sequence). Variable domain in full (rest from reference TRBV30 and TRBJ2-1): SQTIHQWPATLVQPVGSPLSLECTVEGTSNPNLYWYRQAAGRGLQLLFYSVGIGQISSEVPQNLSASRPQDRQFILSSKKLLLSDSGFYLCAWSVGASGSNEQFFGPGTRLTVL.

V is TRBV20-1 and J is TRBJ1-5; 10 positions agree with TRBD1. Losses at the gene ends were 1 base for V and 7 bases for J; bases not matched to a gene: 7. Germline V gene data show CDR1 as DFQATT and CDR2 as SNEGSKA (reference sequence). This CDR3 region has 15 residues. CDR3 protein: CSARAGQGNNQPQHF. The CDR3 coding sequence is TGCAGTGCTAGAGCGGGACAGGGGAACAACCAGCCCCAGCATTTT.

This clonotype was picked up a small number of times. The chain is built from TRBV20-1 and TRBJ1-3, with a possible D match to TRBD1 (5 bases). This CDR3 is built from 14 residues. The germline gives CDR1 DFQATT, CDR2 SNEGSKA (reference sequence). Trimming pared 3 bases from V and 0 bases from J, leaving 9 bases between. CDR3 sequence (DNA): TGCAGTGCTAGCGAGGGGTTCTCTGGAAACACCATATATTTT. Its protein is CSASEGFSGNTIYF.

This clonotype has more than one count but fewer than ten. The chain links TRBV12-3 or TRBV12-4 to TRBJ2-7, with D perhaps matching TRBD2 (5 bases). The V and J ends lost 3 bases and 7 bases respectively, with 16 bases between them. The CDR3 consists of 14 residues. CDR3 DNA sequence: TGTGCCAGCAGTTTCGGTGGCGGGCGAAGGGAGCAGTACTTC. Its translation: CASSFGGGRREQYF.

The chain is built from TRBV7-8 and TRBJ1-3; no firm D call. This CDR3 has 14 residues. With 5 bases removed from V and 4 bases from J, the gap between germline ends came to 12 bases. Germline V gene sequence: CDR1 SGHVS, CDR2 FQNEAQ. The CDR3 is CASSPYRLGNTIYF. The CDR3 nucleotides read TGTGCCAGCAGCCCATACCGCCTCGGAAACACCATATATTTT.